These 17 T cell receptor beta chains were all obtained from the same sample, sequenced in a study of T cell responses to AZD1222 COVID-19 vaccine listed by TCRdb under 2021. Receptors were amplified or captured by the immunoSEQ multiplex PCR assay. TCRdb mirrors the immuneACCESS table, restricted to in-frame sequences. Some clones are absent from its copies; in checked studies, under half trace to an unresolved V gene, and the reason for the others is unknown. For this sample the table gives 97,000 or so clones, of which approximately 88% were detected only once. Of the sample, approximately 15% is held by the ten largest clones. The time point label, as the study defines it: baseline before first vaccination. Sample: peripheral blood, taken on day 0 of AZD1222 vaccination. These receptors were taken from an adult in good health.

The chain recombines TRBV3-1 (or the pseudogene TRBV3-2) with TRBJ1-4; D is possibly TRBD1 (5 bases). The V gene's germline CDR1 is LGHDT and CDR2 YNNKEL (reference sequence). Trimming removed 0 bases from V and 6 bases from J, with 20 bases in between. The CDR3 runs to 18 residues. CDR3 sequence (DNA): TGTGCCAGCAGCCAAGATCGAGCCCCGCGGGGGGAAGATGAAAAACTGTTTTTT. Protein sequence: CASSQDRAPRGEDEKLFF.

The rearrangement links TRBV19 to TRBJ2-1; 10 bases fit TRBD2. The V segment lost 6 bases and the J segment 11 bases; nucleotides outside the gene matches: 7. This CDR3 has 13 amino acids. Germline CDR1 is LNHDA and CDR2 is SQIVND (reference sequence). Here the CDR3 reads CASSGTSVKQQFF. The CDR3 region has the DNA TGTGCCAGTAGCGGGACTAGCGTTAAACAGCAGTTCTTC.

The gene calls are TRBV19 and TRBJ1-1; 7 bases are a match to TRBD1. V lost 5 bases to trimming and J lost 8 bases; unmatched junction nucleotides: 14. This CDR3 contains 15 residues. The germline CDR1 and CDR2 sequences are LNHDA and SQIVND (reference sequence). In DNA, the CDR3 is TGTGCCAGTAGTCTTGACAGGGTACAACCCAGGGAAGCTTTCTTT. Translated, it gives CASSLDRVQPREAFF.

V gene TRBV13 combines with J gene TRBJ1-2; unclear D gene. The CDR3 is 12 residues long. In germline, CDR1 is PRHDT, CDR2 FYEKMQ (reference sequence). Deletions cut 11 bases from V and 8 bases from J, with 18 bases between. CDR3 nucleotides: TGTGCCTCAGCAGTTCAGCCCGGAGGCTACACCTTC. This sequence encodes CASAVQPGGYTF.

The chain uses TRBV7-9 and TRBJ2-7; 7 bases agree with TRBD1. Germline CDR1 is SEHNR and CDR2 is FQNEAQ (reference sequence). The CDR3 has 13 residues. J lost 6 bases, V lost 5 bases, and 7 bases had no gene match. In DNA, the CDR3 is TGTGCCAGCAGCCTCCGACAGGGCTCCGAGCAGTACGTC. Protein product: CASSLRQGSEQYV.

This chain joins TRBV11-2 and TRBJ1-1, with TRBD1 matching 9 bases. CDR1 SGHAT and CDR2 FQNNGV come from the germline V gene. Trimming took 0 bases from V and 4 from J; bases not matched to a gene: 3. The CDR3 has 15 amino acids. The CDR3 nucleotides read TGTGCCAGCAGCTTAGAGGGACAGGGAGGCACTGAAGCTTTCTTT. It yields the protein CASSLEGQGGTEAFF. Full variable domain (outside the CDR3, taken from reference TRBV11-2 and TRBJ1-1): EAGVAQSPRYKIIEKRQSVAFWCNPISGHATLYWYQQILGQGPKLLIQFQNNGVVDDSQLPKDRFSAERLKGVDSTLKIQPAKLEDSAVYLCASSLEGQGGTEAFFGQGTRLTVV.

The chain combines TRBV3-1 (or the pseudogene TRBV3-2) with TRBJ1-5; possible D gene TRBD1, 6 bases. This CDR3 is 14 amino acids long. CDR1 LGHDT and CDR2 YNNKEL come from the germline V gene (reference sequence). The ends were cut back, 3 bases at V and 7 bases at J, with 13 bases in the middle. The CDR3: CASSQGAKGQPQHF. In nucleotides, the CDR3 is TGTGCCAGCAGCCAGGGGGCCAAGGGGCAGCCCCAGCATTTT.

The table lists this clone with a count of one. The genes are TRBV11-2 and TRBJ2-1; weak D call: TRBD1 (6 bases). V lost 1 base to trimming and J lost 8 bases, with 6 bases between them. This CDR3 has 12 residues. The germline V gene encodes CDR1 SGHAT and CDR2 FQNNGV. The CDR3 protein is CASSLGGHEQFF. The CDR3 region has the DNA TGTGCCAGCAGCTTAGGGGGGCATGAGCAGTTCTTC.

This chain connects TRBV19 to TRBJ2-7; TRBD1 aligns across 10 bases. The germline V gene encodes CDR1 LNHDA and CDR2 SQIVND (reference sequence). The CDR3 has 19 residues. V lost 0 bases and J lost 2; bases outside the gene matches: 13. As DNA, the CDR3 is TGTGCCAGTAGTATAGATCTGCGACAGGGGGCTACTCGACCCTACGAGCAGTACTTC. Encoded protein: CASSIDLRQGATRPYEQYF.

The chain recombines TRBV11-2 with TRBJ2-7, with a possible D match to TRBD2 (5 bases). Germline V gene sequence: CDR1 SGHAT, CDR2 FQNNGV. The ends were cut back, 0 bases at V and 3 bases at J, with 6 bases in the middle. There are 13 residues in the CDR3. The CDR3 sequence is CASSLELVYEQYF. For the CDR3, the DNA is TGTGCCAGCAGCTTAGAACTAGTCTACGAGCAGTACTTC.

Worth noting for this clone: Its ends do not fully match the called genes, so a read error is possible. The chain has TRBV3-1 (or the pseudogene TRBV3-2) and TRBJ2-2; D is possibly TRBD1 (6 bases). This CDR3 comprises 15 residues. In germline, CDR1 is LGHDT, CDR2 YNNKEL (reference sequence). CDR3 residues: CASSQGQGNTGELLF. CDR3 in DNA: TGTGCCAGCAGCCAAGGGCAGGGGAACACCGGGGAGCTGCTTTTT.

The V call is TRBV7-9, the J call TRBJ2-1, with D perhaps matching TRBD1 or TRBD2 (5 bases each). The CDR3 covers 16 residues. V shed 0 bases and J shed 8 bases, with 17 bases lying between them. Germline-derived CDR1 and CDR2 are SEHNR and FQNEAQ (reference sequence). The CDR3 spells CASSLAVPGFRDEQFF. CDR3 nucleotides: TGTGCCAGCAGCTTAGCGGTTCCGGGGTTCAGGGATGAGCAGTTCTTC.

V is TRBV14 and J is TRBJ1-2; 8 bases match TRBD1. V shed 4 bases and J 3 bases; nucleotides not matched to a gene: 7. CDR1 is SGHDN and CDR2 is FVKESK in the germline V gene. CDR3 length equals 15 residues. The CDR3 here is CASSPRTGKDYGYTF. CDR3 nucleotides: TGTGCCAGCAGCCCCCGGACAGGGAAGGACTATGGCTACACCTTC. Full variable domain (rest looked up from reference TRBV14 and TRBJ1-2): EAGVTQFPSHSVIEKGQTVTLRCDPISGHDNLYWYRRVMGKEIKFLLHFVKESKQDESGMPNNRFLAERTGGTYSTLKVQPAELEDSGVYFCASSPRTGKDYGYTFGSGTRLTVV.

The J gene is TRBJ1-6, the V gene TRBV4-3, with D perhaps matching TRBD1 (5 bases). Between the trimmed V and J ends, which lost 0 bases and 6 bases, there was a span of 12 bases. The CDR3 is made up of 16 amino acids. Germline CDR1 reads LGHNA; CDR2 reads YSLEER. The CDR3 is CASSQDAGSTNSPLHF. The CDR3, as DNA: TGCGCCAGCAGCCAAGACGCAGGGTCGACTAATTCACCCCTCCACTTT.

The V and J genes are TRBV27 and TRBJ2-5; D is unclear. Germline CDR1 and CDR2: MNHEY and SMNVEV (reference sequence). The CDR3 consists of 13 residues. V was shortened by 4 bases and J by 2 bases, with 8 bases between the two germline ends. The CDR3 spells CASSSYPQETQYF. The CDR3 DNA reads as TGTGCCAGCAGTTCTTATCCACAAGAGACCCAGTACTTC.

CDR3 protein: CASQLYNEQFF. In DNA form, the CDR3 reads TGTGCCAGTCAGCTATACAATGAGCAGTTCTTC. V and J are TRBV2 and TRBJ2-1, with D unclear. CDR1 SNHLY and CDR2 FYNNEI come from the germline V gene. The CDR3 is 11 residues long. Trimming took off 9 bases at V and 4 bases at J, with 7 bases between the two ends. Full variable domain (rest looked up from reference TRBV2 and TRBJ2-1): EPEVTQTPSHQVTQMGQEVILRCVPISNHLYFYWYRQILGQKVEFLVSFYNNEISEKSEIFDDQFSVERPDGSNFTLKIRSTKLEDSAMYFCASQLYNEQFFGPGTRLTVL.

The CDR3 DNA reads as TGTGCCAGCAGTTTACCCCCGGGACTAGCGGGAGGGAGGCAGGGGCATGAGCAGTTCTTC. Translating it yields CASSLPPGLAGGRQGHEQFF. This rearrangement joins TRBV28 to TRBJ2-1; TRBD2 matches 16 bases. CDR3 length: 20 residues. Trimming removed 2 bases from V and 8 bases from J; junction bases left unmatched: 15. Germline assignment: CDR1 MDHEN and CDR2 SYDVKM.